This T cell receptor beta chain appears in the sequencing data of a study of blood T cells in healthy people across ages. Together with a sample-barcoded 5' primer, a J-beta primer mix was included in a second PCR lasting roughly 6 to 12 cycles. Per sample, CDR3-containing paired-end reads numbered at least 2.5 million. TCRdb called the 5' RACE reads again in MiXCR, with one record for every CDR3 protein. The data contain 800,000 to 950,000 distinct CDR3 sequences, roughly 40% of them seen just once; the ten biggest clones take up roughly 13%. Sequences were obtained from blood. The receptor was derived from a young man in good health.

CDR3 sequence (DNA): TGTGCCAGCAGTCGGCAGGGCGCGGGCACCGGGGAGCTGTTTTTT. It encodes CASSRQGAGTGELFF. This sequence joins TRBV28 and TRBJ2-2; TRBD1 or TRBD2 may be the D gene (5 bases each). The ends were cut back, 5 bases at V and 4 bases at J, with 14 bases in the middle. This CDR3 has 15 residues. Germline V lookup: CDR1 MDHEN, CDR2 SYDVKM.